This is a list of T cell receptor beta chains from one sample in a study of T cells in Graves' hyperthyroidism and ophthalmopathy. TCRdb redid the calling of the multiplex PCR reads with MiXCR, one entry per CDR3 protein. The table lists around 380,000 distinct CDR3 sequences, less than 15% of them singletons, with less than 25% in the top ten. Sample: blood. The receptors originated from a man aged 30 to 45 with Graves' hyperthyroidism that later progressed to Graves' ophthalmopathy. Each CDR3 is given with its conserved first and last residue. A D gene is named only where the DNA matches it firmly. The size of a clone is reported for some rows only, either as once, few or many, or as a class for expanded clones.

v_gene	d_gene	abundance	j_gene	CDR3nt	CDR3aa
TRBV7-9	.	many	TRBJ1-1	TGTGCCACCAGACAGGAATTCGGCACTGAAGCTTTCTTT	CATRQEFGTEAFF
TRBV20-1	.	few	TRBJ2-7	TGCAGTGCTGGCCCCGGGACACCCTTAAACGAGCAGTACTTC	CSAGPGTPLNEQYF
TRBV6-5	.	.	TRBJ1-4	TGTGCCAGCAGTTACGGTGGGACGGCCTATGAAAAACTGTTTTTT	CASSYGGTAYEKLFF
TRBV5-1	TRBD1	.	TRBJ2-6	TGCGCCAGCAGCTTCGGGACAGGGACTGGGGCCAACGTCCTGACTTTC	CASSFGTGTGANVLTF
TRBV4-1	TRBD1	few	TRBJ1-4	TGCGCCAGCAGCCAACCGGGACAGGGACCAACTAATGAAAAACTGTTTTTT	CASSQPGQGPTNEKLFF
TRBV30	TRBD1	few	TRBJ1-3	TGTGCCTGGAGAGGGGGCCTGCCAGGGCCTGGAAACACCATATATTTT	CAWRGGLPGPGNTIYF
TRBV3-1	.	.	TRBJ1-4	TGTGCCAGCAGCCCCCGGGGAGTTAATGAAAAACTGTTTTTT	CASSPRGVNEKLFF
TRBV3-1	TRBD2	many	TRBJ2-3	TGTGCCAGCAGCCAAGTGGGACTAGGGATAGATACGCAGTATTTT	CASSQVGLGIDTQYF
TRBV7-9	TRBD2	.	TRBJ2-3	TGTGCCAGCAGCTTATGGGGGGGTAGAAACACAGATACGCAGTATTTT	CASSLWGGRNTDTQYF
TRBV5-1	.	few	TRBJ1-1	TGCGCCAGCAGCTTGAGGGTGGTAAACACTGAAGCTTTCTTT	CASSLRVVNTEAFF
TRBV7-9	.	many	TRBJ2-3	TGTGCCAGCAGCCCGACAGTGACCGGTGGTGATACGCAGTATTTT	CASSPTVTGGDTQYF
TRBV7-8	.	many	TRBJ1-5	TGTGCCAGCAGCTTAAGCGGGGGATATAGCAATCAGCCCCAGCATTTT	CASSLSGGYSNQPQHF
TRBV20-1	.	.	TRBJ1-2	TGCAGTGCTAGCTTGCCGGGACGCCCGTGGGGCTACACCTTC	CSASLPGRPWGYTF
TRBV20-1	.	many	TRBJ2-3	TGCAGTGCTATAGCGGTGGTAGGCACAGATACGCAGTATTTT	CSAIAVVGTDTQYF
TRBV5-6	.	few	TRBJ1-2	TGTGCCAGCAGCTTGGAAGGAGGATCCTATGGCTACACCTTC	CASSLEGGSYGYTF
TRBV5-1	TRBD1	few	TRBJ1-1	TGCGCCAGCAGCTCGCGGACAGGGGGCGTCTTAAACACTGAAGCTTTCTTT	CASSSRTGGVLNTEAFF
TRBV7-2	TRBD2	many	TRBJ2-5	TGTGCCAGCAGCCATTACACTAGCGGGGACCGGGAGACCCAGTACTTC	CASSHYTSGDRETQYF
TRBV9	.	few	TRBJ1-6	TGTGCCAGCAGCGTAGGGGACTCCTCACCCCTCCACTTT	CASSVGDSSPLHF
TRBV18	TRBD1	many	TRBJ2-7	TGTGCCAGCTCACCATGGGACAGGGACGAGCAGTACTTC	CASSPWDRDEQYF
TRBV9	TRBD2	.	TRBJ2-1	TGTGCCAGCAGCGTAGTGGCGGGGGGGCAAGGTGAGCAGTTCTTC	CASSVVAGGQGEQFF
TRBV27	TRBD2	few	TRBJ2-4	TGTGCCAGCAGTTCCCGGGGAGCGGGGGGGCCTGGCATTCAGTACTTC	CASSSRGAGGPGIQYF
TRBV10-2	.	few	TRBJ1-2	TGCGCCAGCAGTGAGTTAAAGAGCTATGGCTACACCTTC	CASSELKSYGYTF
TRBV30	TRBD1	few	TRBJ2-5	TGTGCCTCGGGACAGGGGCCCATCCAAGAGACCCAGTACTTC	CASGQGPIQETQYF
TRBV5-1	.	many	TRBJ2-7	TGCGCCAGCAGCTTTGCCAGCCACTACGAGCAGTACTTC	CASSFASHYEQYF
TRBV5-1	TRBD1	many	TRBJ2-7	TGCGCCAGCAGCATACAGGGGGCCTCCTACGAGCAGTACTTC	CASSIQGASYEQYF
TRBV18	TRBD1	many	TRBJ2-5	TGTGCCAGCTCGCTGACAGGGGAAGAGACCCAGTACTTC	CASSLTGEETQYF
TRBV28	TRBD1	few	TRBJ1-4	TGTGCCAGCAACAGGGACAGCACTAATGAAAAACTGTTTTTT	CASNRDSTNEKLFF
TRBV7-6	TRBD2	many	TRBJ2-7	TGTGCCAGCAGCTTAGCTGGTAGCGGGGCCAGGAGCTCCTACGAGCAGTACTTC	CASSLAGSGARSSYEQYF
TRBV20-1	.	many	TRBJ1-1	TGCAGTGCTCCTAACCAAAACACTGAAGCTTTCTTT	CSAPNQNTEAFF
TRBV6-1	.	.	TRBJ1-5	TGTGCCAGCAGTGAGTTGGGCTTGAATCAGCCCCAGCATTTT	CASSELGLNQPQHF
TRBV18	.	many	TRBJ1-5	TGTGCCAGCTCCCAGGGTTTCGGCAATCAGCCCCAGCATTTT	CASSQGFGNQPQHF
TRBV5-6	TRBD1	.	TRBJ2-7	TGTGCCAGCAGCCGTCCCGGGACAGGGACAATCAGTTACGAGCAGTACTTC	CASSRPGTGTISYEQYF
TRBV20-1	TRBD1	many	TRBJ1-5	TGCAGTGCTAGCGAGAACAGGGGGGGCCATCAGCCCCAGCATTTT	CSASENRGGHQPQHF
TRBV7-6	.	many	TRBJ1-4	TGTGCCAGCAGCCGGTGGGATGAAAAACTGTTTTTT	CASSRWDEKLFF
TRBV5-5	.	few	TRBJ2-7	TGTGCCAGCAGCTTGGCAGGGGCGTCTGCCTACGAGCAGTACTTC	CASSLAGASAYEQYF
TRBV12-3/TRBV12-4	.	many	TRBJ1-5	TGTGCCAGCTGCCTGGGCAATCAGCCCCAGCATTTT	CASCLGNQPQHF
TRBV27	.	.	TRBJ1-2	TGTGCCAGCAGTTTGGGGGTACGGGATCGCGACTATGGCTACACCTTC	CASSLGVRDRDYGYTF
TRBV6-1	.	few	TRBJ1-1	TGTGCCAGCACCACCCGATGGGGGAACACTGAAGCTTTCTTT	CASTTRWGNTEAFF
TRBV19	.	.	TRBJ1-2	TGTGCCAGTAGTCCCCTCCGGGAGAATTACTATGGCTACACCTTC	CASSPLRENYYGYTF
TRBV6-1	.	.	TRBJ1-2	TGTGCCAGCTCCCCTTCGGATCTGCTCGGCTATGGCTACACCTTC	CASSPSDLLGYGYTF
TRBV9	.	once	TRBJ2-1	TGTGCCAGCAGCGTAGGCGGGGATAGGAGATTGTACAATGAGCAGTTCTTC	CASSVGGDRRLYNEQFF
TRBV7-2	.	.	TRBJ1-5	TGTGCCAGCAGCTCCAGGGGAAGCAATCAGCCCCAGCATTTT	CASSSRGSNQPQHF
TRBV4-1	.	.	TRBJ1-5	TGCGCCAGCAGCTACTTATACGGAGACAATCAGCCCCAGCATTTT	CASSYLYGDNQPQHF
TRBV28	TRBD1	many	TRBJ1-5	TGTGCCAGCAGTTTACGACCCAGGGGGTATCAGCCCCAGCATTTT	CASSLRPRGYQPQHF
TRBV9	TRBD1	many	TRBJ2-7	TGTGCCAGCAGCGCGACAGGGGTTAAGTCGGGCGAGCAGTACTTC	CASSATGVKSGEQYF
TRBV2	.	few	TRBJ2-5	TGTGCCAGCAGTGAAGGCCGAGCGGACCAAGAGACCCAGTACTTC	CASSEGRADQETQYF
TRBV12-3/TRBV12-4	TRBD2	few	TRBJ2-5	TGTACCAGCAGTCTAGCGGGGGGCGAAGAGACCCAGTACTTC	CTSSLAGGEETQYF